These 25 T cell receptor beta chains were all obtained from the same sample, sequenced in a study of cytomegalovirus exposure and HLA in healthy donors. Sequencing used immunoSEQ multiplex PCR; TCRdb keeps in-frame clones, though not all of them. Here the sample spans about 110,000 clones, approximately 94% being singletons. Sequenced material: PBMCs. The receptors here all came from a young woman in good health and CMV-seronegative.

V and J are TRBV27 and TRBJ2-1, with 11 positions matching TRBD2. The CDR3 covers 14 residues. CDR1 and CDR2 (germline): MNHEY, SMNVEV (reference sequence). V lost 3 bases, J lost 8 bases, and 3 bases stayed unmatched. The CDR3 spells CASSFIAGGHEQFF. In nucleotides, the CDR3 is TGTGCCAGCAGTTTTATAGCGGGGGGGCATGAGCAGTTCTTC.

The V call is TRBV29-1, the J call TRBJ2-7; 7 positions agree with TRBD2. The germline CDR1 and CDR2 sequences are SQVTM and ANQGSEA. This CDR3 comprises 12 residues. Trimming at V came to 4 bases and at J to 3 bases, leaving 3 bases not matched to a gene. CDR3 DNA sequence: TGCAGCGTTGTTAGGGAGGGCTACGAGCAGTACTTC. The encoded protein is CSVVREGYEQYF.

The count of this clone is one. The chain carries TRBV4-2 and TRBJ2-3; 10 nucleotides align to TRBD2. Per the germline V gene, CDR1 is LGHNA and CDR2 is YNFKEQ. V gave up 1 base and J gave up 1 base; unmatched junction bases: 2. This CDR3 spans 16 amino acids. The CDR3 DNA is TGTGCCAGCAGCCAAGTAAGCGGGGGGGGCACAGATACGCAGTATTTT. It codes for CASSQVSGGGTDTQYF.

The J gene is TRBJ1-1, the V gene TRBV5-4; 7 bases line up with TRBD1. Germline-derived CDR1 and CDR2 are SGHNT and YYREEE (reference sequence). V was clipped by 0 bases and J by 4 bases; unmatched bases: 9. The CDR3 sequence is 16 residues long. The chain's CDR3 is CASSLVVQGFVTEAFF. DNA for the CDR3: TGTGCCAGCAGCTTGGTGGTACAGGGGTTTGTCACTGAAGCTTTCTTT.

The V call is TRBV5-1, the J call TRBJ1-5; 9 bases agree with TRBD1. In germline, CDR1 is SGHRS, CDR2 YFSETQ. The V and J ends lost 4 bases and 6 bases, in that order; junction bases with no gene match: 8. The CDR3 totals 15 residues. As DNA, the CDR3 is TGCGCCAGCAGCCCGGGGACAGGGCGGTCTCAGCCCCAGCATTTT. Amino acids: CASSPGTGRSQPQHF. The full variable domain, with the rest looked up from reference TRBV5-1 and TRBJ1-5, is KAGVTQTPRYLIKTRGQQVTLSCSPISGHRSVSWYQQTPGQGLQFLFEYFSETQRNKGNFPGRFSGRQFSNSRSEMNVSTLELGDSALYLCASSPGTGRSQPQHFGDGTRLSIL.

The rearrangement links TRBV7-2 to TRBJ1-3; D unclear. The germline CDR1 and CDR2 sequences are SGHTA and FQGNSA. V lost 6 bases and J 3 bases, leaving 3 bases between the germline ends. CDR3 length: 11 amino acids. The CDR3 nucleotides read TGTGCCAGCAGTAATGGAAACACCATATATTTT. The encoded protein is CASSNGNTIYF.

In DNA, the CDR3 is TGTGCCAGCAGTAACTCCGGGACAGGGGCAGGAAAACTGTTTTTT. Its protein is CASSNSGTGAGKLFF. The rearrangement uses TRBV28 and TRBJ1-4, with TRBD1 identical over 10 bases. CDR3 length equals 15 residues. CDR1 and CDR2 (germline): MDHEN, SYDVKM. The junction had 10 bases not matched to a gene; V was cut back by 5 bases and J by 10 bases.

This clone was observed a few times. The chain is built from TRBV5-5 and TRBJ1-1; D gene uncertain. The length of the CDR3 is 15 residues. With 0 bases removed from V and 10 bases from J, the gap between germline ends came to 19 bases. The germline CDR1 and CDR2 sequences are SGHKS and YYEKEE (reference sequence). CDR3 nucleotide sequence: TGTGCCAGCAGCTTGGAAAAGGCGGGTTTAAGGTTAGCTTTCTTT. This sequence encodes CASSLEKAGLRLAFF.

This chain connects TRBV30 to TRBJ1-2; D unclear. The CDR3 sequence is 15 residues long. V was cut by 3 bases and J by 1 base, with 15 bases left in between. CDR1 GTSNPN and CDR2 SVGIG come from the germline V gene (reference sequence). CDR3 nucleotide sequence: TGTGCCTGGAGCGCCATAGGACTCAATAACTATGGCTACACCTTC. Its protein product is CAWSAIGLNNYGYTF.

CDR3: CASSFTAGLLGFNEQFF. DNA for the CDR3: TGTGCCAGCAGTTTCACTGCCGGACTCCTAGGTTTCAATGAGCAGTTCTTC. J is TRBJ2-1 and V is TRBV27, with a possible D match to TRBD2 (5 bases). With 3 bases removed from V and 6 bases from J, the gap between germline ends came to 21 bases. Germline V CDR1 and CDR2: MNHEY, SMNVEV (reference sequence). This CDR3 has 17 amino acids.

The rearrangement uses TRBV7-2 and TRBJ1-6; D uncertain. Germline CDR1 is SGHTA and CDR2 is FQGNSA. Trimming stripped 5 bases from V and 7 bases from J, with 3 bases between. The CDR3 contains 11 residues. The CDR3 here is CASSLNSPLHF. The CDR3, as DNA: TGTGCCAGCAGCCTAAATTCACCCCTCCACTTT. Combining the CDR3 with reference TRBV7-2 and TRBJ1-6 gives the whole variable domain GAGVSQSPSNKVTEKGKDVELRCDPISGHTALYWYRQSLGQGLEFLIYFQGNSAPDKSGLPSDRFSAERTGGSVSTLTIQRTQQEDSAVYLCASSLNSPLHFGNGTRLTVT.

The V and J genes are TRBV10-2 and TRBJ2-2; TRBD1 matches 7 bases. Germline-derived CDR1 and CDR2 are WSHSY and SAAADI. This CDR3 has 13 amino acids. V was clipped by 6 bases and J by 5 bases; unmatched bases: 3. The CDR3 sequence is CASSLQGTGELFF. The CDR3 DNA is TGCGCCAGCAGCCTACAGGGGACCGGGGAGCTGTTTTTT.

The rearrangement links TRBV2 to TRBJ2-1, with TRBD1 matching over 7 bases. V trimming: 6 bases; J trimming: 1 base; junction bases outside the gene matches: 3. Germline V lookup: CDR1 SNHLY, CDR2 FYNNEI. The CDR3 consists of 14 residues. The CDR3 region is CASRKDRSYNEQFF. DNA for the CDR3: TGTGCCAGCAGAAAGGACAGGTCCTACAATGAGCAGTTCTTC.

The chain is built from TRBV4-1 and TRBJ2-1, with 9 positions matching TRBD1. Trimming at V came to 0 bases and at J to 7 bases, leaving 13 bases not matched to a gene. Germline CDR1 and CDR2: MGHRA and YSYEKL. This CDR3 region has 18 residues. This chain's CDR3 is CASSQEGVRLGTGNEQFF. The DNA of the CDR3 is TGCGCCAGCAGCCAAGAGGGTGTCCGACTAGGGACAGGGAATGAGCAGTTCTTC.

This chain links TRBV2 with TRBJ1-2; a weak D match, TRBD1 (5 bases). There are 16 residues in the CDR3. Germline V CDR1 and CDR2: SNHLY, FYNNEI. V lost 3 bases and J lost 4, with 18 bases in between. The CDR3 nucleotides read TGTGCCAGCAGTGAGTCGGGTGATCAGGGCTCCTATGGCTACACCTTC. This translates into CASSESGDQGSYGYTF.

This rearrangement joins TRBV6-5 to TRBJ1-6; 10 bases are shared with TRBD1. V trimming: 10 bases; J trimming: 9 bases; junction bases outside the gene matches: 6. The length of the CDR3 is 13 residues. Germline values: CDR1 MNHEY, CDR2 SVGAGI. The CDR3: CANPTGGGSPLHF. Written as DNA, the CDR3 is TGTGCCAACCCGACAGGGGGCGGTTCACCCCTCCACTTT.

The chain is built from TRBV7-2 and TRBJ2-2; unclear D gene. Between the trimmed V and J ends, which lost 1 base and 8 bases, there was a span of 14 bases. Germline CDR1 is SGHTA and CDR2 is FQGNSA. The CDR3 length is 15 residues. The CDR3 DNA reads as TGTGCCAGCAGCTTAGGATACAGAATCGAAGGGGAGCTGTTTTTT. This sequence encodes CASSLGYRIEGELFF. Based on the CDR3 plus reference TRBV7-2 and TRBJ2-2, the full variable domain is GAGVSQSPSNKVTEKGKDVELRCDPISGHTALYWYRQSLGQGLEFLIYFQGNSAPDKSGLPSDRFSAERTGGSVSTLTIQRTQQEDSAVYLCASSLGYRIEGELFFGEGSRLTVL.

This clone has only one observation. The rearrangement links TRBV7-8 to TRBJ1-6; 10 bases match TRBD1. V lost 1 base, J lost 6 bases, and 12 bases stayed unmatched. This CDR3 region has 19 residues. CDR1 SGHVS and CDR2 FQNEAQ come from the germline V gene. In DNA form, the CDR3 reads TGTGCCAGCAGCTTAGGTGGAGAGACAGGGGGCATCAGTAATTCACCCCTCCACTTT. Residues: CASSLGGETGGISNSPLHF.

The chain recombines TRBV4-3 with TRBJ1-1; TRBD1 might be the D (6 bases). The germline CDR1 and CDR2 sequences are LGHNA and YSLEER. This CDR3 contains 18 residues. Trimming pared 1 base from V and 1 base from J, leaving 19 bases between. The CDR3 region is CASSQVPGEEFRNTEAFF. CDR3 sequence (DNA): TGCGCCAGCAGCCAAGTTCCAGGGGAAGAGTTTCGGAACACTGAAGCTTTCTTT.

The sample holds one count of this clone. CDR3 sequence (DNA): TGTGCCAGCACTTGGGGCGGCTATGGCTACACCTTC. Translated: CASTWGGYGYTF. V gene TRBV2 combines with J gene TRBJ1-2; maybe TRBD1 (5 bases). This CDR3 region has 12 residues. The germline V gene encodes CDR1 SNHLY and CDR2 FYNNEI. With 7 bases removed from V and 4 bases from J, the gap between germline ends came to 10 bases. Full variable domain (outside the CDR3, taken from reference TRBV2 and TRBJ1-2): EPEVTQTPSHQVTQMGQEVILRCVPISNHLYFYWYRQILGQKVEFLVSFYNNEISEKSEIFDDQFSVERPDGSNFTLKIRSTKLEDSAMYFCASTWGGYGYTFGSGTRLTVV.

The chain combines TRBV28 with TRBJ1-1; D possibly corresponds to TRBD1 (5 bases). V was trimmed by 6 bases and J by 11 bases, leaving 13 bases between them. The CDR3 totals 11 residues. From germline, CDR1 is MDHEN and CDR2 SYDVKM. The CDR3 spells CASSLTGDAFF. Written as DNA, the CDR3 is TGTGCCAGCAGCTTAACAGGAGACGCTTTCTTT.

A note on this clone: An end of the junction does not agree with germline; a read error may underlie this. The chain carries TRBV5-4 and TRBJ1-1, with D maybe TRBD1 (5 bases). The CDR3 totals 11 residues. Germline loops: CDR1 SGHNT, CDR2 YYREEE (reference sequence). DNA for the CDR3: TGTGCCAGCAGCTTGGCGGGGGATCTACTATTT. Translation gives CASSLAGDLLF.

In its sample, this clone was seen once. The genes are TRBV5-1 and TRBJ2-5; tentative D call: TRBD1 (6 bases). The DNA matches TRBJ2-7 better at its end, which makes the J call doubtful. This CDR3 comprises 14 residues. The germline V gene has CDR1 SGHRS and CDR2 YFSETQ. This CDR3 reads CASSTGHGAYEQYF. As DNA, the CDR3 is TGCGCCAGCAGCACGGGACACGGAGCCTACGAGCAGTACTTC.

The DNA for the CDR3 is TGTGCCACCTCTCCGGGGAACCGCGGCATTCAGTACTTC. Encoded protein: CATSPGNRGIQYF. The chain joins TRBV19 to TRBJ2-4; weak D call: TRBD2 (5 bases). The CDR3 covers 13 residues. The germline gives CDR1 LNHDA, CDR2 SQIVND (reference sequence). V shed 10 bases and J shed 9 bases, with 19 bases lying between them.

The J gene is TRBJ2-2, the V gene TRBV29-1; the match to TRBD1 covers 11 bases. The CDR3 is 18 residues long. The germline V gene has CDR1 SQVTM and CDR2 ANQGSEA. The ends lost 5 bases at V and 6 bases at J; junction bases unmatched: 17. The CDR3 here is CSVSPTLTGTGGSGELFF. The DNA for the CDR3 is TGCAGCGTTTCACCGACCCTGACCGGGACAGGGGGTTCCGGGGAGCTGTTTTTT.